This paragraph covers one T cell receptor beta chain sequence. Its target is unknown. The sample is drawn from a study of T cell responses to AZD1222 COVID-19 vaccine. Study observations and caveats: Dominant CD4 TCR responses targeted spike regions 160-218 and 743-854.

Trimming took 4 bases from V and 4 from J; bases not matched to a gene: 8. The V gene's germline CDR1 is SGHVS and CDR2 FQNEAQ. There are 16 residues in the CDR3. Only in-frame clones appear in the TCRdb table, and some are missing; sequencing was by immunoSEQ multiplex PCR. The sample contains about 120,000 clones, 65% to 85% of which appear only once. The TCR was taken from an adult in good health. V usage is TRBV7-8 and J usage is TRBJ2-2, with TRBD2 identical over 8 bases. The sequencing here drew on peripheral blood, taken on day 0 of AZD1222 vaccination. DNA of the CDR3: TGTGCCAGCAGCTCGTACGGGGGGGCGGGCACCGGGGAGCTGTTTTTT. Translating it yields CASSSYGGAGTGELFF.